The rows below give T cell receptor beta chains drawn from one sample of a study of CD8+ T cells in alopecia areata. Assay: immunoSEQ multiplex PCR; the TCRdb copy retains only in-frame clones and omits some. The sample contains about 8,900 clones, over 50% of which appear only once. Sequencing was carried out using skin. These receptors were taken from a human donor with alopecia areata. CDR3s include the opening cysteine and the closing phenylalanine or tryptophan. Fields, in order: J gene, D gene, clone size, V gene, CDR3 DNA, CDR3 protein. The D gene is left open where the match is weak. Only part of the rows carry a size: once, few, many, or a class if the clone is expanded.

J gene: TRBJ2-2; D gene: -; clone size: few; V gene: TRBV6-6; CDR3 DNA: TGTGCCAGCAGCGCCCCGGGACAACGGAACACCGGGGAGCTGTTTTTT; CDR3 protein: CASSAPGQRNTGELFF
J gene: TRBJ1-3; D gene: -; clone size: -; V gene: TRBV28; CDR3 DNA: TGTGCCAGCACCCCGGCGGGCCTGGCTCTTCTTGGAAACACCATATATTTT; CDR3 protein: CASTPAGLALLGNTIYF
J gene: TRBJ2-7; D gene: -; clone size: once; V gene: TRBV21-1; CDR3 DNA: TGTGCCAGCTCAGAGTCTCTAACAACCTCCTACGAGCAGTACTTC; CDR3 protein: CASSESLTTSYEQYF
J gene: TRBJ1-1; D gene: -; clone size: -; V gene: TRBV14; CDR3 DNA: TGTGCCAGCAGCCAGCCAGGGATGAACACTGAAGCTTTCTTT; CDR3 protein: CASSQPGMNTEAFF
J gene: TRBJ1-1; D gene: -; clone size: -; V gene: TRBV19; CDR3 DNA: TGTGCCAGTAGTACAAAAGTGGGCACTGAAGCTTTCTTT; CDR3 protein: CASSTKVGTEAFF
J gene: TRBJ1-1; D gene: -; clone size: -; V gene: TRBV11-2; CDR3 DNA: TGTGCCAGCAGCCCCGCCCTGAACACTGAAGCTTTCTTT; CDR3 protein: CASSPALNTEAFF
J gene: TRBJ2-2; D gene: -; clone size: -; V gene: TRBV5-6; CDR3 DNA: TGTGCCAGCAGCCTTTACAGGATCTCGAACACCGGGGAGCTGTTTTTT; CDR3 protein: CASSLYRISNTGELFF
J gene: TRBJ2-7; D gene: TRBD2; clone size: once; V gene: TRBV5-1; CDR3 DNA: TGCGCCAGCAGCTTTAGCGGGGGGGCCCTCGAGCAGTACTTC; CDR3 protein: CASSFSGGALEQYF
J gene: TRBJ1-2; D gene: -; clone size: -; V gene: TRBV7-9; CDR3 DNA: TGTGCCAGCAGGGATTCTAGTGGAGTGACCGCCTTC; CDR3 protein: CASRDSSGVTAF
J gene: TRBJ2-1; D gene: TRBD1; clone size: -; V gene: TRBV27; CDR3 DNA: TGTGCCAGCAGTTATAGGGGAGACAGGGTGACCTACAATGAGCAGTTCTTC; CDR3 protein: CASSYRGDRVTYNEQFF
J gene: TRBJ2-5; D gene: TRBD1; clone size: -; V gene: TRBV28; CDR3 DNA: TGTGCCAGCAGTTCTAGACAGGGGGCGGGGGAGACCCAGTACTTC; CDR3 protein: CASSSRQGAGETQYF
J gene: TRBJ1-1; D gene: -; clone size: few; V gene: TRBV5-1; CDR3 DNA: TGCGCCAGCAGAGAGGGCCCAGACACTGAAGCTTTCTTT; CDR3 protein: CASREGPDTEAFF
J gene: TRBJ2-7; D gene: -; clone size: few; V gene: TRBV5-6; CDR3 DNA: TGTGCCAGCGGTTCGTTCCCGCCAATCTACTACGAGCAGTACTTC; CDR3 protein: CASGSFPPIYYEQYF
J gene: TRBJ1-3; D gene: -; clone size: -; V gene: TRBV2; CDR3 DNA: TGTGCCAGCAGTTGGAGGGGAAACACCATATATTTT; CDR3 protein: CASSWRGNTIYF
J gene: TRBJ1-2; D gene: -; clone size: -; V gene: TRBV29-1; CDR3 DNA: TGCAGCGTTGTGCAGGGATCAGCTAACTATGGCTACACCTTC; CDR3 protein: CSVVQGSANYGYTF
J gene: TRBJ2-5; D gene: -; clone size: -; V gene: TRBV15; CDR3 DNA: TGTGCCACCAGCAGAGATGATGGGCCGTGGGAGACCCAGTACTTC; CDR3 protein: CATSRDDGPWETQYF
J gene: TRBJ2-7; D gene: -; clone size: few; V gene: TRBV28; CDR3 DNA: TGTGCCAGCAGTTTTTCCCTAGCCGGACTAACCTACGAGCAGTACTTC; CDR3 protein: CASSFSLAGLTYEQYF
J gene: TRBJ2-1; D gene: -; clone size: -; V gene: TRBV6-6; CDR3 DNA: TGTGCCAGCAGCCGGACTTCCTACAATGAGCAGTTCTTC; CDR3 protein: CASSRTSYNEQFF
J gene: TRBJ1-3; D gene: -; clone size: -; V gene: TRBV2; CDR3 DNA: TGTGCCAGCAATAGTCCAGGAGGAGGAAACACCATATATTTT; CDR3 protein: CASNSPGGGNTIYF
J gene: TRBJ1-2; D gene: -; clone size: -; V gene: TRBV19; CDR3 DNA: TGTGCCAGTAGTTCCGGGGATCTGGGCTATGGCTACACCTTC; CDR3 protein: CASSSGDLGYGYTF
J gene: TRBJ2-5; D gene: TRBD1; clone size: -; V gene: TRBV18; CDR3 DNA: TGTGCCAGCTCACCACCATACAGGGGAGAGACCCAGTACTTC; CDR3 protein: CASSPPYRGETQYF
J gene: TRBJ2-2; D gene: -; clone size: -; V gene: TRBV19; CDR3 DNA: TGTGCCAGTAGTATTCTTAACACCGGGGAGCTGTTTTTT; CDR3 protein: CASSILNTGELFF
J gene: TRBJ2-2; D gene: -; clone size: -; V gene: TRBV18; CDR3 DNA: TGTGCCAGCCCACCGTCCGGAGGTGTTCATTCCGGGGAGCTGTTTTTT; CDR3 protein: CASPPSGGVHSGELFF